This TCR beta chain comes out of a study of cytomegalovirus exposure and HLA in healthy donors. PCR used 60 Vbeta primers and 13 Jbeta primers. Some clones are missing from TCRdb's copy, which holds only in-frame ones; the method was immunoSEQ multiplex PCR. This sample carries some 140,000 clones, roughly 79% of them seen once, and the ten largest clones take over 1.3%. Worth noting for this clone: Its target is not known.

The CDR3 contains 16 residues. Germline V gene sequence: CDR1 LGHNA, CDR2 YSLEER. The V end was cut by 0 bases, the J end by 4 bases, with 12 bases between. These donors counted as nominally healthy when sampled, but unrecorded immune exposures were likely. Study observations and caveats: Reports indicate that TCR beta sequences accurately predicted the HLA-A and HLA-B alleles of most subjects. In the analysis, some V segments, TRBV6-2 and TRBV6-3 included, were excluded as indistinguishable.

This clonotype originated in a woman aged 40 to 50 in good health and CMV-seronegative. The specimen was PBMCs. The chain is built from TRBV4-3 and TRBJ1-4; no clear D. CDR3: CASSQEIPQFNEKLFF. The CDR3, as DNA: TGCGCCAGCAGCCAAGAGATTCCACAATTTAATGAAAAACTGTTTTTT.